This T cell receptor (beta chain) was identified during a study of T cells in Graves' hyperthyroidism and ophthalmopathy. General study results and limits: Ophthalmopathy onset followed model prediction by a median about 6.5 months. Using 13 V-J features, a model discriminated ophthalmopathy from stable hyperthyroidism.

Investigators excluded patients with uncontrolled infection, other autoimmune disease, pregnancy or lactation. About 10 ml fresh peripheral blood yielded the PBMCs. On this clonotype itself: Its target is unknown.

Germline V gene lookup returns CDR1 SGHVS and CDR2 FQNEAQ. The ends were cut back, 1 base at V and 10 bases at J, with 14 bases in the middle. The CDR3 runs to 14 residues. Amplification yielded TCR beta CDR3 regions, with RNA transcripts as the source. First-round RT-PCR with HTBI primers amplified the TCR CDR3 region. TCRdb analysed the multiplex PCR reads with MiXCR anew, one entry per CDR3 protein. The table records over 350,000 distinct CDR3 sequences, around 15% of them present only once. The genes are TRBV7-8 and TRBJ1-5; TRBD1 might be the D (5 bases). The specimen was blood. This TCR was recovered from a man in his forties or fifties with Graves' ophthalmopathy. The CDR3 DNA follows: TGTGCCAGCAGCTTAGAACAGGCGCCCCAACCCCAGCATTTT. Its translation: CASSLEQAPQPQHF.